Listed below are T cell receptor beta chains from one sample, sequenced in a study of blood T cell repertoires in COVID-19. Profiled with immunoSEQ multiplex PCR; TCRdb holds only in-frame clones, not every one. The table shows roughly 250,000 clones, with approximately 85% occurring only once. Sequenced: peripheral blood. These receptor sequences come from a human donor with COVID-19, enrolled during active disease. The donor label of this sample is uncertain. Both conserved end residues are part of each CDR3. A D gene is named only where the DNA matches it firmly. Some rows mark clone size as missing; the rest say once, few, many or name a class of expanded clone.

>.|TRBV30|TRBJ2-3|.
CACSQGPSTDTQYF
TGTGCCTGTTCACAGGGCCCTAGCACAGATACGCAGTATTTT
>TRBD1|TRBV2|TRBJ2-3|.
CASSWDRPTDTQYF
TGTGCCAGCAGTTGGGACAGACCCACAGATACGCAGTATTTT
>.|TRBV3-1/TRBV3-2|TRBJ2-7|once
CASSQDTVSYEQYF
TGTGCCAGCAGCCAAGACACAGTCTCCTACGAGCAGTACTTC
>TRBD2|TRBV13|TRBJ2-7|.
CASSFGTSGRGEQYF
TGTGCCAGCAGCTTCGGGACTAGCGGGAGGGGCGAGCAGTACTTC
>TRBD1|TRBV3-1/TRBV3-2|TRBJ2-5|once
CASSHPGQGHETQYF
TGTGCCAGCAGCCATCCGGGACAGGGTCACGAGACCCAGTACTTC
>TRBD1|TRBV6-6|TRBJ1-5|.
CASSLGQGTIRANQPQHF
TGTGCCAGCAGTCTCGGACAGGGAACGATAAGGGCAAATCAGCCCCAGCATTTT
>TRBD1|TRBV28|TRBJ1-3|.
CASSWTGSSGNTIYF
TGTGCCAGCAGTTGGACAGGGAGCTCTGGAAACACCATATATTTT
>.|TRBV12-3/TRBV12-4|TRBJ1-1|.
CASSLGLNTEAFF
TGTGCCAGCAGTTTAGGGCTGAACACTGAAGCTTTCTTT
>TRBD2|TRBV7-9|TRBJ2-3|.
CASSTKREGRSTDTQYF
TGTGCCAGCAGCACGAAGCGGGAGGGCAGAAGCACAGATACGCAGTATTTT
>TRBD2|TRBV7-2|TRBJ2-1|.
CASSQPRGRAGNEQFF
TGTGCCAGCAGCCAACCCCGCGGGAGGGCCGGGAATGAGCAGTTCTTC
>.|TRBV30|TRBJ1-3|.
CAWSGGSGNTIYF
TGTGCCTGGAGTGGAGGATCTGGAAACACCATATATTTT
>TRBD1|TRBV5-6|TRBJ1-4|.
CASSLGAGGYEKLFF
TGTGCCAGCAGCTTGGGGGCAGGGGGATATGAAAAACTGTTTTTT
>.|TRBV2|TRBJ2-3|.
CASSEILAGLKDTQYF
TGTGCCAGCAGTGAGATTCTCGCGGGACTGAAAGATACGCAGTATTTT
>.|TRBV19|TRBJ1-1|.
CASSQSGPAFF
TGTGCCAGTAGTCAGTCAGGGCCTGCTTTCTTT
>TRBD2|TRBV5-1|TRBJ2-1|.
CASSVAGTSGYNEQFF
TGCGCCAGCAGCGTAGCCGGGACTAGCGGGTACAATGAGCAGTTCTTC
>TRBD2|TRBV18|TRBJ2-7|.
CASSPLAGGREQYF
TGTGCCAGCTCACCGCTAGCGGGAGGGAGGGAGCAGTACTTC
>.|TRBV28|TRBJ2-1|.
CASSLAGQTYNEQFF
TGTGCCAGCAGTTTAGCCGGTCAGACATACAATGAGCAGTTCTTC
>TRBD2|TRBV7-2|TRBJ2-7|.
CASSLSGRGSYEQYF
TGTGCCAGCAGCCTTAGCGGGAGAGGGTCCTACGAGCAGTACTTC
>.|TRBV7-3|TRBJ2-5|once
CASSLDSGTQYF
TGTGCCAGCAGCTTAGATAGCGGGACCCAGTACTTC
>TRBD1|TRBV11-2|TRBJ2-7|.
CASSLGGTGTYEQYF
TGTGCCAGCAGCCTAGGGGGGACAGGAACCTACGAGCAGTACTTC
>.|TRBV12-3/TRBV12-4|TRBJ2-2|.
CASSHRGELFF
TGTGCCAGCAGTCACCGGGGGGAGCTGTTTTTT
>.|TRBV7-2|TRBJ2-7|once
CASSLTGYEQYF
TGTGCCAGCAGCTTAACAGGCTACGAGCAGTACTTC
>TRBD2|TRBV4-1|TRBJ2-1|.
CASSQRGPSGLYNEQFF
TGCGCCAGCAGCCAACGGGGGCCTAGCGGGCTCTACAATGAGCAGTTCTTC
>TRBD1|TRBV28|TRBJ1-5|.
CASSPSGTGNQPQHF
TGTGCCAGCAGTCCCTCAGGGACAGGCAATCAGCCCCAGCATTTT
>.|TRBV2|TRBJ1-2|.
CASTEARADYGYTF
TGTGCCAGCACAGAAGCCAGGGCGGACTATGGCTACACCTTC
>.|TRBV13|TRBJ2-5|.
CASSPGGRGFGIQYF
TGTGCCAGCAGCCCTGGAGGTCGGGGGTTTGGGATCCAGTACTTC
>TRBD2|TRBV5-1|TRBJ2-5|.
CASSFGGSQETQYF
TGCGCCAGCAGCTTCGGGGGGTCACAAGAGACCCAGTACTTC
>TRBD1|TRBV19|TRBJ1-1|few
CASSRDRDMTEAFF
TGTGCCAGTAGTAGAGACAGGGATATGACTGAAGCTTTCTTT
>.|TRBV2|TRBJ1-3|.
CASKRQASGNTIYF
TGTGCCAGCAAAAGACAGGCCTCTGGAAACACCATATATTTT
>.|TRBV30|TRBJ1-6|.
CAWSARGRGSPLHF
TGTGCCTGGAGTGCAAGGGGCCGAGGTTCACCCCTCCACTTT
>TRBD1|TRBV29-1|TRBJ2-3|.
CSVAAGQGVSDTQYF
TGCAGCGTTGCAGCAGGACAGGGGGTTTCAGATACGCAGTATTTT
>TRBD2|TRBV7-9|TRBJ2-1|once
CASSLTSGTIYNEQFF
TGTGCCAGCAGCCTGACTAGCGGGACTATCTACAATGAGCAGTTCTTC
>.|TRBV30|TRBJ2-7|.
CAWGTGRREQYF
TGTGCCTGGGGGACTGGGAGGAGGGAGCAGTACTTC
>.|TRBV5-1|TRBJ2-1|few
CASSYLLRSSYNEQFF
TGCGCCAGCAGCTACCTACTCCGAAGCTCCTACAATGAGCAGTTCTTC
>TRBD2|TRBV6-5|TRBJ2-1|.
CASSYSPTSADEQFF
TGTGCCAGCAGTTACAGCCCGACTAGCGCGGATGAGCAGTTCTTC
>.|TRBV9|TRBJ2-1|.
CASSGLTNPYNEQFF
TGTGCCAGCAGCGGCCTAACTAACCCCTACAATGAGCAGTTCTTC
>.|TRBV19|TRBJ2-7|.
CASSIERDFSYEQYF
TGTGCCAGTAGTATAGAGCGGGACTTTTCCTACGAGCAGTACTTC
>TRBD1|TRBV11-1|TRBJ1-1|.
CASSHRGNTEAFF
TGTGCCAGCAGCCACAGGGGGAACACTGAAGCTTTCTTT
>.|TRBV28|TRBJ1-6|.
CASSRTSYNSPLHF
TGTGCCAGCAGTAGAACTTCCTATAATTCACCCCTCCACTTT
>.|TRBV7-2|TRBJ2-1|.
CASSTSGDEQFF
TGTGCCAGCAGCACCTCCGGGGATGAGCAGTTCTTC
>TRBD1|TRBV6-5|TRBJ1-1|.
CASSRQGGDTEAFF
TGTGCCAGCAGTAGACAGGGGGGGGACACTGAAGCTTTCTTT
>.|TRBV7-2|TRBJ1-4|few
CASSPGGTTNEKLFF
TGTGCCAGCAGCCCGGGGGGCACAACTAATGAAAAACTGTTTTTT
>.|TRBV28|TRBJ1-2|.
CASSSVNYGGYTF
TGTGCCAGCAGTTCAGTAAACTATGGTGGCTACACCTTC
>TRBD2|TRBV6-6|TRBJ2-7|.
CASSYLAGENEQYF
TGTGCCAGCAGTTACCTAGCGGGAGAGAACGAGCAGTACTTC
>.|TRBV25-1|TRBJ1-4|.
CASTPPGGGEKLFF
TGTGCCAGCACTCCCCCCGGGGGAGGCGAAAAACTGTTTTTT
>.|TRBV9|TRBJ2-7|.
CASSLQATTYEQYF
TGTGCCAGCAGCCTACAGGCGACAACCTACGAGCAGTACTTC
>.|TRBV5-1|TRBJ1-1|.
CASSWSEGTEAFF
TGCGCCAGCAGCTGGAGCGAGGGCACTGAAGCTTTCTTT
>TRBD1|TRBV4-3|TRBJ1-5|few
CASSQDMAGGQPQHF
TGCGCCAGCAGCCAAGATATGGCAGGGGGTCAGCCCCAGCATTTT